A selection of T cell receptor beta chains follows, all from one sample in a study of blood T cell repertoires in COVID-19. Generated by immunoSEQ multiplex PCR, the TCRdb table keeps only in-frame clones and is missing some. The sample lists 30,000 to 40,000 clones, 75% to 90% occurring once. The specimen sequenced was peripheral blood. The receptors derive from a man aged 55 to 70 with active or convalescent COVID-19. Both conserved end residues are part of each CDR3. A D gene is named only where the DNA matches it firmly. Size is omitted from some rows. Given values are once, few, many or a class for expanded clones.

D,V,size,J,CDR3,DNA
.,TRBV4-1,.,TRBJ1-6,CASSQPLWQNNSPLHF,TGCGCCAGCAGCCAACCTTTGTGGCAGAATAATTCACCCCTCCACTTT
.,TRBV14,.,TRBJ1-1,CASSQDWNTEAFF,TGTGCCAGCAGCCAAGACTGGAACACTGAAGCTTTCTTT
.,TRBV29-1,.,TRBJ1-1,CSAGQLRTEAFF,TGCAGCGCCGGACAGCTCCGGACTGAAGCTTTCTTT
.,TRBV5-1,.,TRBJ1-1,CASSQLGRNTEAFF,TGCGCCAGCAGCCAACTAGGGCGGAACACTGAAGCTTTCTTT
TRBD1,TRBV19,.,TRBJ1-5,CASSIAKGQGGQPQHF,TGTGCCAGTAGTATAGCCAAGGGACAGGGAGGACAGCCCCAGCATTTT
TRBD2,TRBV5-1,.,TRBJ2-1,CASSLEGTSYNEQFF,TGCGCCAGCAGCTTGGAGGGGACTAGCTACAATGAGCAGTTCTTC
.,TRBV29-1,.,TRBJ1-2,CSGSGSSNYGYTF,TGCAGCGGGTCGGGATCCTCTAACTATGGCTACACCTTC
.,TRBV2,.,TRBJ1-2,CASSEAAGVYGYTF,TGTGCCAGCAGTGAAGCGGCAGGGGTCTATGGCTACACCTTC
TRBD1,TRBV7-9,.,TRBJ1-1,CASSLQGVAEAFF,TGTGCCAGCAGCCTCCAGGGGGTCGCTGAAGCTTTCTTT
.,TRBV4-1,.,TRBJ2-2,CASSQLGLNTGELFF,TGCGCCAGCAGCCAACTCGGACTGAACACCGGGGAGCTGTTTTTT
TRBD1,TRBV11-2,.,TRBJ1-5,CASSQDRGGQPQHF,TGTGCCAGCAGCCAAGACAGGGGCGGCCAGCCCCAGCATTTT
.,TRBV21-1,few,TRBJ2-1,CASSKIPRTGSRFSNNEQFF,TGTGCCAGCAGCAAAATACCCCGGACAGGGAGCCGTTTTTCTAACAATGAGCAGTTCTTC
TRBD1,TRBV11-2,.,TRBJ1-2,CASSLSQGDYGYTF,TGTGCCAGCAGCTTGTCACAGGGGGACTATGGCTACACCTTC
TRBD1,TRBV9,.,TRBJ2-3,CASSDSRTGDTQYF,TGTGCCAGCAGCGATTCTAGGACAGGGGATACGCAGTATTTT
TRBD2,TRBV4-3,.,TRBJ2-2,CASSQDGTSGPGELFF,TGCGCCAGCAGCCAAGACGGGACTAGCGGCCCCGGGGAGCTGTTTTTT
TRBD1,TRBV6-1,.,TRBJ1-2,CASSEGQGAWGYTF,TGTGCCAGCAGTGAGGGACAGGGGGCGTGGGGCTACACCTTC
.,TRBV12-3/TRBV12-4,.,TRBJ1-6,CASSRQLNSPLHF,TGTGCCAGCAGCCGACAGCTTAATTCACCCCTCCACTTT
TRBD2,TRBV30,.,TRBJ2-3,CAWSGGLVGTDTQYF,TGTGCCTGGAGTGGAGGACTAGTAGGGACAGATACGCAGTATTTT
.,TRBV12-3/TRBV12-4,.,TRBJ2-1,CASSPSSGEQFF,TGTGCCAGCAGCCCGAGTAGCGGTGAGCAGTTCTTC
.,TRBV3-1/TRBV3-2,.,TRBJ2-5,CASSQGPQETQYF,TGTGCCAGCAGCCAAGGGCCTCAAGAGACCCAGTACTTC
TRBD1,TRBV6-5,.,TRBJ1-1,CASHRGPTEAFF,TGTGCCAGCCACAGGGGTCCCACTGAAGCTTTCTTT
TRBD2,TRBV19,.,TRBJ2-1,CASSIAGGPLYEQFF,TGTGCCAGTAGTATAGCGGGAGGGCCCTTGTATGAGCAGTTCTTC
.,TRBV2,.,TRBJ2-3,CASSSAGQNTDTQYF,TGTGCCAGCAGCAGTGCGGGACAGAACACAGATACGCAGTATTTT
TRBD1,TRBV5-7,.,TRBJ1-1,CASSLWDRGSTEAFF,TGTGCCAGCAGCCTCTGGGACAGGGGATCCACTGAAGCTTTCTTT
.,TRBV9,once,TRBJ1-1,CASSVAGGEAFF,TGTGCCAGCAGCGTAGCTGGGGGGGAAGCTTTCTTT
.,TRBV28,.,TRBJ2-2,CASSFTLRPGELFF,TGTGCCAGCAGTTTTACCCTCAGGCCCGGGGAGCTGTTTTTT
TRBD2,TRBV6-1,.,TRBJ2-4,CASSEVAGVYF,TGTGCCAGCAGTGAAGTAGCGGGAGTATACTTC
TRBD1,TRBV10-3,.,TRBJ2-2,CATATGPSLNTGELFF,TGTGCCACCGCGACAGGGCCCAGCCTTAACACCGGGGAGCTGTTTTTT
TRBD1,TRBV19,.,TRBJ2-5,CASSLGAGGAGTQYF,TGTGCCAGTAGTTTGGGTGCAGGGGGCGCCGGGACCCAGTACTTC
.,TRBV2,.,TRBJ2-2,CASRADRSRTGELFF,TGTGCCAGCAGGGCAGACAGGAGTCGCACCGGGGAGCTGTTTTTT
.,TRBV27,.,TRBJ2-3,CASSFTSSWTDTQYF,TGTGCCAGCAGTTTTACTAGCAGTTGGACAGATACGCAGTATTTT
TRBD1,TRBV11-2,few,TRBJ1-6,CASSSRGRSAPLHF,TGTGCCAGCAGCTCCAGGGGGCGGAGTGCACCCCTCCACTTT
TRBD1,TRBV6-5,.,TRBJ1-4,CASIRDRGGEKLFF,TGTGCCAGCATCCGGGACAGGGGAGGGGAAAAACTGTTTTTT
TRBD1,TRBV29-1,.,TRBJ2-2,CSVTGQGLRGTGELFF,TGCAGCGTTACCGGACAGGGGTTGAGGGGGACCGGGGAGCTGTTTTTT
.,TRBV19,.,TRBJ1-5,CASSGQHYSNQPQHF,TGTGCCAGTAGCGGACAACACTATAGCAATCAGCCCCAGCATTTT
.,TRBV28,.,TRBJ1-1,CASSLFAGATTEAFF,TGTGCCAGCAGTTTATTCGCAGGGGCGACCACTGAAGCTTTCTTT
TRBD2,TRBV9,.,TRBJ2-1,CASSVPTGAGASNNEQFF,TGTGCCAGCAGCGTCCCGACCGGGGCGGGAGCCTCAAACAATGAGCAGTTCTTC
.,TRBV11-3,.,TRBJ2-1,CASSRGGGTGPYNEQFF,TGTGCCAGCAGCCGAGGGGGGGGTACCGGCCCCTACAATGAGCAGTTCTTC